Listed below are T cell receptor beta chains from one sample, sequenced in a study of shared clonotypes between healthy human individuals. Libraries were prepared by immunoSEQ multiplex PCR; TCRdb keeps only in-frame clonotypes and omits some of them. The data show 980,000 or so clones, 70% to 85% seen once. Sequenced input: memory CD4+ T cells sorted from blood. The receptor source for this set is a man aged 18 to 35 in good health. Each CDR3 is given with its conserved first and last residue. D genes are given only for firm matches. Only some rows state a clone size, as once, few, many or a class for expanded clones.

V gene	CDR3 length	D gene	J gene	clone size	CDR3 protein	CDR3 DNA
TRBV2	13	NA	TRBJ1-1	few	CASSESQRTEAFF	TGTGCCAGCAGTGAAAGCCAGAGGACTGAAGCTTTCTTT
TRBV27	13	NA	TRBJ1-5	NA	CASWSVRETTQHF	TGTGCCAGCTGGAGCGTTAGGGAGACAACCCAGCATTTT
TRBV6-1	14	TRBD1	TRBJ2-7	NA	CASRRSGGIYEQYF	TGTGCCAGCAGGAGATCAGGGGGAATCTACGAGCAGTACTTC
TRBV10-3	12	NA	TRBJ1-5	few	CAISEGNQPQHF	TGTGCCATCAGTGAGGGCAATCAGCCCCAGCATTTT
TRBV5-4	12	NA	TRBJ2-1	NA	CASSFDHNEQFF	TGTGCCAGCAGCTTTGACCACAATGAGCAGTTCTTC
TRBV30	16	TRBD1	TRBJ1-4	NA	CAWRAPGRGENEKLFF	TGTGCCTGGAGGGCCCCCGGCAGGGGGGAAAATGAAAAACTGTTTTTT
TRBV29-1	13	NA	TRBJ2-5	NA	CSTSWGWQETQYF	TGCAGCACTAGTTGGGGGTGGCAAGAGACCCAGTACTTC
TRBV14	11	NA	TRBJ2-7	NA	CASSQHLEQYF	TGTGCCAGCAGCCAACATCTAGAGCAGTACTTC
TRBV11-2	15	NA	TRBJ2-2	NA	CASSSLRVNTGELFF	TGTGCCAGCAGCTCGCTCAGGGTAAACACCGGGGAGCTGTTTTTT
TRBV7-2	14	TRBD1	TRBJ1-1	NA	CASSLGTGLTEAFF	TGTGCCAGCAGCTTAGGGACAGGCCTAACTGAAGCTTTCTTT
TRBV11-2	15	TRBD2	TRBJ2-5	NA	CASTIGLAGQKTQYF	TGTGCCAGCACCATAGGGCTAGCGGGTCAAAAGACCCAGTACTTC
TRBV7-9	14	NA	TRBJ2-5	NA	CASSLQGRYETQYF	TGTGCCAGCAGCTTGCAGGGGCGATACGAGACCCAGTACTTC
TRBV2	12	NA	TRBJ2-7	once	CASRATGVEQYF	TGTGCCAGCAGGGCCACAGGAGTCGAGCAGTACTTC
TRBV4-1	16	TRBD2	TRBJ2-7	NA	CASSREAEGLAIEQYF	TGCGCCAGCAGCCGGGAGGCTGAGGGACTAGCCATCGAGCAGTACTTC
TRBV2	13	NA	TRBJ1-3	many	CASRLLMGNTIYF	TGTGCCAGCAGGCTCTTGATGGGAAACACCATATATTTT
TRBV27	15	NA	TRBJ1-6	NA	CASSSWQTPNSPLHF	TGTGCCAGCAGTTCGTGGCAGACCCCTAATTCACCCCTCCACTTT
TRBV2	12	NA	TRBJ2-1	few	CASSVFGNEQFF	TGTGCCAGCAGTGTGTTTGGTAATGAGCAGTTCTTC
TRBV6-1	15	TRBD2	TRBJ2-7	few	CASRTTSGVSYEQYF	TGTGCCAGCAGGACGACTAGCGGGGTCTCCTACGAGCAGTACTTC
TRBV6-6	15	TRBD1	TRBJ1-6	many	CASSSTGVNNSPLHF	TGTGCCAGCAGCTCCACAGGGGTCAATAATTCACCCCTCCACTTT
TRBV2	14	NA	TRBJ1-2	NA	CASRGFVEGYGYTF	TGTGCCAGCAGGGGTTTCGTCGAGGGCTATGGCTACACCTTC
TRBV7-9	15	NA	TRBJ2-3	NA	CASNEGAGVPDTQYF	TGTGCCAGCAACGAGGGGGCGGGAGTTCCAGATACGCAGTATTTT
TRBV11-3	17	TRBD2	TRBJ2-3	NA	CASSQRSGGAGTDTQYF	TGTGCCAGCAGCCAACGTAGCGGGGGGGCCGGCACAGATACGCAGTATTTT
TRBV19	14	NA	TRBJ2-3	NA	CASSIWGRTDTQYF	TGTGCCAGTAGTATCTGGGGGAGGACAGATACGCAGTATTTT
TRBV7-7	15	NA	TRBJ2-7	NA	CASSLGSGASYEQYF	TGTGCTAGCAGCTTAGGATCGGGGGCGTCCTACGAGCAGTACTTC
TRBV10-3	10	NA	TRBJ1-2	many	CAAGLNRELF	TGTGCCGCAGGATTAAACAGGGAACTCTTC
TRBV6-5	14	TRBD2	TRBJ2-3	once	CASSWRGGTDTQYF	TGTGCCAGCAGTTGGCGGGGGGGCACAGATACGCAGTATTTT
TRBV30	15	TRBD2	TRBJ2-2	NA	CAWSVGGRAKRELFF	TGTGCCTGGAGTGTAGGCGGGAGGGCCAAAAGGGAGCTGTTTTTT
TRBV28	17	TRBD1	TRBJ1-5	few	CASSLYRAGTANQPQHF	TGTGCCAGCAGTCTTTATAGAGCCGGGACAGCGAATCAGCCCCAGCATTTT
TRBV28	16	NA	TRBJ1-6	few	CASTTARGGRNSPLHF	TGTGCCAGCACTACCGCCAGAGGGGGTCGTAATTCACCCCTCCACTTT
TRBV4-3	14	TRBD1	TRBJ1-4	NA	CASSDRATNEKLFF	TGCGCCAGCAGTGACAGGGCCACTAATGAAAAACTGTTTTTT
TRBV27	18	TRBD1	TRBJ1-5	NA	CASSLSDRGRDSNQPQHF	TGTGCCAGCAGTTTATCGGACAGGGGGCGGGATAGCAATCAGCCCCAGCATTTT
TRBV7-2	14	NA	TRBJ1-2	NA	CASSRGGANYGYTF	TGTGCCAGCTCCCGGGGGGGAGCTAACTATGGCTACACCTTC
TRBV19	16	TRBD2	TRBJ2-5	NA	CASSSTAGGRRETQYF	TGTGCCAGTAGTTCTACCGCGGGGGGGCGTCGAGAGACCCAGTACTTC
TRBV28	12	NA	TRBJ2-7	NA	CASSPPYYEQYF	TGTGCCAGCAGCCCCCCCTACTACGAGCAGTACTTC
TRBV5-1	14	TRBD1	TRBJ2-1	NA	CASSQGQNYNEQFF	TGCGCCAGCAGCCAGGGACAGAATTACAATGAGCAGTTCTTC
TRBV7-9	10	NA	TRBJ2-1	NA	CASRPNEQFF	TGTGCCAGCAGACCCAATGAGCAGTTCTTC
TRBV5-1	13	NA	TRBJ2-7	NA	CASSLFNEGEQYF	TGCGCCAGCAGCTTGTTTAACGAAGGGGAGCAGTACTTC
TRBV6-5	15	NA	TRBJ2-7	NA	CASSPGEGVSYEQYF	TGTGCCAGCAGTCCAGGGGAGGGGGTCTCCTACGAGCAGTACTTC
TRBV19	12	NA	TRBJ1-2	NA	CASHQRTGGYTF	TGTGCCAGTCACCAGCGAACCGGTGGCTACACCTTC
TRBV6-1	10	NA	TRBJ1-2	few	CASSQDGYTF	TGTGCCAGCAGCCAGGATGGCTACACCTTC
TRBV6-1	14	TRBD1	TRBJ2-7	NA	CASNKGDSSYEQYF	TGTGCCAGCAACAAAGGGGACAGTTCCTACGAGCAGTACTTC